These T cell receptor beta chains were read from a single sample in a study of CD8 T cells in ankylosing spondylitis. Using its own MiXCR run on the 5' RACE reads, TCRdb lists one record per CDR3 protein. The sample shows 40,000 to 50,000 distinct CDR3 sequences, around 2.9% of them seen only once. Sequenced material: blood, either unsorted or a sorted T cell fraction (not recorded which). The receptors derive from a male donor with ankylosing spondylitis or in good health (not recorded which). CDR3s include the opening cysteine and the closing phenylalanine or tryptophan. D genes are given only for firm matches. Clone size appears in some rows only: once, few, many, or a class for an expanded clone.

v_gene,abundance,j_gene,d_gene,CDR3nt,CDR3aa
TRBV9,many,TRBJ2-4,.,TGTGCCAGCAGCGTAGAGGAGGGGCGCATTCAGTACTTC,CASSVEEGRIQYF
TRBV9,many,TRBJ2-2,.,TGTGCCAGCAGCGTAGATGGTCCAAACACCGGGGAGCTGTTTTTT,CASSVDGPNTGELFF
TRBV9,many,TRBJ1-2,.,TGTGCCAGCAGCGTAGCGGAAAGGAACTATGGCTACACCTTC,CASSVAERNYGYTF
TRBV9,many,TRBJ2-2,.,TGTGCCAGCAGCCTTACTAGCCGCCCCACCGGGGAGCTGTTTTTT,CASSLTSRPTGELFF
TRBV9,many,TRBJ2-3,.,TGTGCCAGCAGCGTATATGAAGGGTTGTCAGATACGCAGTATTTT,CASSVYEGLSDTQYF
TRBV9,many,TRBJ2-5,.,TGTGCCAGCAGCGAGGGGAGGAGGGAAAGGACTGGAGAGACCCAGTACTTC,CASSEGRRERTGETQYF
TRBV9,many,TRBJ2-2,.,TGTGCCAGCAGCCCGACGACATCACGCCCCACCGGGGAGCTGTTTTTT,CASSPTTSRPTGELFF
TRBV9,many,TRBJ1-3,.,TGTGCCAGCAGCATAGGACAGTCACACACCATATATTTT,CASSIGQSHTIYF
TRBV9,many,TRBJ2-5,.,TGTGCCAGCAGCGTAGGTTCAGTTCGGGATGGGACCCAGTACTTC,CASSVGSVRDGTQYF
TRBV9,many,TRBJ2-3,TRBD2,TGTGCCAGCAGCGTAGGTAGCGGGTTTGCAGATACGCAGTATTTT,CASSVGSGFADTQYF
TRBV24-1,many,TRBJ2-3,TRBD1,TGTGCCACCACCAACACCGGGACAGGGGGCGTCGGGAGGAGCACAGATACGCAGTATTTT,CATTNTGTGGVGRSTDTQYF
TRBV9,.,TRBJ1-4,.,TGTGCCAGCAGCGCACCTGGGGGGCGCGAGGAAAAACTGTTTTTT,CASSAPGGREEKLFF
TRBV9,many,TRBJ2-7,TRBD2,TGTGCCAGCAGCGTAGATCCTAGCGGGAGATACGAGCAGTACTTC,CASSVDPSGRYEQYF
TRBV9,many,TRBJ2-3,.,TGTGCCAGCAGCGTAGAGACAGGAGCCAGCACAGATACGCAGTATTTT,CASSVETGASTDTQYF
TRBV9,many,TRBJ2-1,.,TGTGCCAGCAGCGTAGGGGACCTCTCTAACTCCTACAATGAGCAGTTCTTC,CASSVGDLSNSYNEQFF
TRBV9,many,TRBJ1-4,.,TGTGCCAGCAGCGTAGGGGGGCAGGGTGAAAAACTGTTTTTT,CASSVGGQGEKLFF
TRBV9,many,TRBJ2-5,.,TGTGCCAGCAGCGTAGCGGGATTACAAGAGACCCAGTACTTC,CASSVAGLQETQYF
TRBV9,many,TRBJ2-2,.,TGTGCCAGCAGCGTACTAGCGCTGTCCACCGGGGAGCTGTTTTTT,CASSVLALSTGELFF
TRBV9,many,TRBJ2-7,TRBD1,TGTGCCAGCAGCGTATCGACAGGGGGCCCCTACGAGCAGTACTTC,CASSVSTGGPYEQYF
TRBV9,many,TRBJ2-3,TRBD2,TGTGCCAGCAGCCCGGAGGGACTAGCCGATACGCAGTATTTT,CASSPEGLADTQYF
TRBV9,many,TRBJ2-1,TRBD2,TGTGCCAGCAGCGTAGGCCTAGCGGGAGGCCTCTCCTACAATGAGCAGTTCTTC,CASSVGLAGGLSYNEQFF
TRBV9,many,TRBJ1-2,.,TGTGCCAGCAGCGTAAGTGCGAGGGAGACTAACTATGGCTACACCTTC,CASSVSARETNYGYTF
TRBV9,many,TRBJ2-7,.,TGTGCCAGCAGCCCGATAACTAGTTTAGGCGCCGAGCAGTACTTC,CASSPITSLGAEQYF